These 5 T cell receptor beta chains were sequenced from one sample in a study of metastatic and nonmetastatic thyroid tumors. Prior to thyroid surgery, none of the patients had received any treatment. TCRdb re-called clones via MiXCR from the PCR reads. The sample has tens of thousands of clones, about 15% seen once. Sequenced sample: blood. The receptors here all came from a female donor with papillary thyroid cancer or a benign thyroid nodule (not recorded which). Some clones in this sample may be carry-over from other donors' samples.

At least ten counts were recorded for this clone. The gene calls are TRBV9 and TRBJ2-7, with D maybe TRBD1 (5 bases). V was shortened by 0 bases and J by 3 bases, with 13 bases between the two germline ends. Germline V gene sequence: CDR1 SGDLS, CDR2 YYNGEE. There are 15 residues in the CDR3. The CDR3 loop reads CASSVGPGLHYEQYF. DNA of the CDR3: TGTGCCAGCAGCGTAGGCCCAGGGTTGCACTACGAGCAGTACTTC.

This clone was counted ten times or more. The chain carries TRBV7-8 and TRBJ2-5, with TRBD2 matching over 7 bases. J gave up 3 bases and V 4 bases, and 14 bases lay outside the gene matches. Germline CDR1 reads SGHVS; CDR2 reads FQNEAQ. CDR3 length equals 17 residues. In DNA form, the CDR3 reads TGTGCCAGCAGCTCTGTCGTACGGGAGGTCGAGAAAGAGACCCAGTACTTC. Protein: CASSSVVREVEKETQYF.

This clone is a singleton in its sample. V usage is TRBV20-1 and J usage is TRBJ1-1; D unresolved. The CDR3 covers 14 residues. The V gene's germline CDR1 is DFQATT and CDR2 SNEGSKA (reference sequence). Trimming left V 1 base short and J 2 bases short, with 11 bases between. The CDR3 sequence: CSARVPTTNTEAFF. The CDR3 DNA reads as TGCAGTGCTAGAGTTCCGACTACCAACACTGAAGCTTTCTTT.

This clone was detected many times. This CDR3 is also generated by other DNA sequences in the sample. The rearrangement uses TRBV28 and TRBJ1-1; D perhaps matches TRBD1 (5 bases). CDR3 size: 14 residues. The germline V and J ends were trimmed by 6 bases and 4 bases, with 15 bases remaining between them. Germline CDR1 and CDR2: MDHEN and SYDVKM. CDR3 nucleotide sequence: TGTGCCAGCAGCTCGCCGGGAAGGGGCACTGAAGCTTTCTTT. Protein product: CASSSPGRGTEAFF.

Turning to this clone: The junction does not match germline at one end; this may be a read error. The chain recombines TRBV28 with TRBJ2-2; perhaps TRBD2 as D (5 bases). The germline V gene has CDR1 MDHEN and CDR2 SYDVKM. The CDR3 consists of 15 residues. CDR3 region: CASSPTCDFTGELFF. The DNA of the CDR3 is TGTGCCAGCAGTCCTACCTGTGACTTCACCGGGGAGCTTTTTTTT.